This TCR beta chain is drawn from a study of a mutant IDH1 vaccine in newly diagnosed glioma. Study overall: Patients arrived already treated with radiotherapy, temozolomide, or both, most having had both. V12 took place at week 35, and V13 at week 47.

The CDR3 covers 12 residues. V lost 2 bases and J lost 0, with 2 bases in between. The germline gives CDR1 SGHTA, CDR2 FQGNSA. Profiling relied on immunoSEQ multiplex PCR, and the TCRdb table lists in-frame clones only, not all of them. The table records 60,000 to 65,000 clones, about four fifths of them present only once. This clone was seen once. The antigen is undetermined. Time point described: week 35, safety follow-up. A 20-mer mutant IDH1 peptide at 300 ug was injected subcutaneously with topical imiquimod. The source material was PBMCs, sampled from a glioma patient whose treatment included an IDH1 peptide vaccine. This clonotype was sampled from a man aged 35 to 55 with glioma. V usage is TRBV7-2 and J usage is TRBJ2-7; D gene uncertain. The CDR3 protein is CASSLNSYEQYF. The DNA for the CDR3 is TGTGCCAGCAGCTTAAACTCCTACGAGCAGTACTTC. The complete variable domain, with remaining parts taken from reference TRBV7-2 and TRBJ2-7, reads GAGVSQSPSNKVTEKGKDVELRCDPISGHTALYWYRQSLGQGLEFLIYFQGNSAPDKSGLPSDRFSAERTGGSVSTLTIQRTQQEDSAVYLCASSLNSYEQYFGPGTRLTVT.